A single sample is the source of the 25 T cell receptor beta chains below, sequenced in a study of blood T cells in healthy people across ages. A second roughly 7 to 11 cycle PCR used barcoded and J-beta primers. TCRdb reprocessed the 5' RACE reads via MiXCR and lists one record per CDR3 protein. Of hundreds of thousands of distinct CDR3 sequences listed, around 45% were seen once; the top ten hold under 35%. Sequenced: blood. These receptors were obtained from a woman aged 55-75 years in good health.

The chain combines TRBV20-1 with TRBJ2-7; 10 bases fit TRBD2. With 0 bases clipped from V and 5 bases from J, the junction kept 7 bases outside the gene matches. The CDR3 extends over 15 amino acids. Germline V gives CDR1 DFQATT, CDR2 SNEGSKA (reference sequence). The CDR3 DNA sequence: TGCAGTGCTAGAGATGCTAGCGGGAGTTTCCACGAGCAGTACTTC. Protein product: CSARDASGSFHEQYF.

The rearrangement joins TRBV10-3 to TRBJ1-4, with D maybe TRBD1 (5 bases). Germline loops: CDR1 ENHRY, CDR2 SYGVKD. Trimming shortened V by 10 bases and J by 8 bases, and 14 bases separated the two germline ends. This CDR3 spans 12 amino acids. Here the CDR3 DNA reads TGTGCCAGTCGACGGGAGGGGGAAAAACTGTTTTTT. Amino acid sequence: CASRREGEKLFF.

This chain joins TRBV24-1 and TRBJ2-5, with 13 nucleotides matching TRBD2. In germline, CDR1 is KGHDR, CDR2 SFDVKD. The V and J ends lost 3 bases and 5 bases, in that order; junction bases with no gene match: 8. This CDR3 spans 17 amino acids. The CDR3 nucleotides are TGTGCCACCAGTGATCCAATACTAGCGGGAGGGCCTGAGACCCAGTACTTC. Translating gives CATSDPILAGGPETQYF.

The V gene is TRBV20-1, the J gene TRBJ1-2; possibly TRBD1 for D (6 bases). V was clipped by 3 bases and J by 7 bases, with 9 bases between them. Per the germline V gene, CDR1 is DFQATT and CDR2 is SNEGSKA (reference sequence). The CDR3 is 11 amino acids. The CDR3 reads CSASRGGGYTF. CDR3 bases: TGCAGTGCTAGCAGGGGAGGTGGCTACACCTTC.

In this sample, this clonotype turned up many times. This CDR3 reads CASSFLPSGRGANEQFF. DNA for the CDR3: TGTGCCAGCAGTTTCCTCCCTAGCGGGAGAGGGGCCAATGAGCAGTTCTTC. The V and J genes are TRBV12-3 or TRBV12-4 and TRBJ2-1; 10 bases are shared with TRBD2. Trimming took 3 bases from V and 6 from J; bases not matched to a gene: 11. This CDR3 is built from 17 residues.

This clonotype was seen just once. V and J are TRBV7-9 and TRBJ2-1; no clear D. CDR3 size: 13 residues. Trimming removed 3 bases at V and 12 bases at J, with 15 bases between. CDR1 is SEHNR and CDR2 is FQNEAQ in the germline V gene (reference sequence). As DNA, the CDR3 is TGTGCCAGCAGCTTTACGGGTTCTCCAGGGCAGTTCTTC. Protein sequence: CASSFTGSPGQFF.

V is TRBV9 and J is TRBJ2-1, with D hard to call. V was clipped by 4 bases and J by 0 bases, with 11 bases between them. CDR3 length equals 15 residues. The V gene's germline CDR1 is SGDLS and CDR2 YYNGEE. CDR3 coding DNA: TGTGCCAGCAGCCCCAGGAGTATCTCCTACAATGAGCAGTTCTTC. Translated: CASSPRSISYNEQFF.

This chain links TRBV5-1 with TRBJ2-5; TRBD2 agrees at 7 bases. Germline V gene sequence: CDR1 SGHRS, CDR2 YFSETQ. The V and J ends lost 1 base and 11 bases, in that order; junction bases with no gene match: 11. CDR3 size: 14 residues. CDR3 DNA: TGCGCCAGCAGCTTGACTAGCGCCGACAATGAGCAGTACTTC. Amino acids: CASSLTSADNEQYF.

Note on this clonotype: Germline and junction disagree at one end, which may indicate a read error. In nucleotides, the CDR3 is TGTACCAGCAGAGGGACTAGCGGGAGTATGGGGGTCTACAATGAGCAGTTCTTC. Translating gives CTSRGTSGSMGVYNEQFF. The chain combines TRBV2 with TRBJ2-1, with 14 bases that match TRBD2. This CDR3 is built from 18 residues. Germline assignment: CDR1 SNHLY and CDR2 FYNNEI.

This clonotype was recorded only once. This chain joins TRBV7-9 and TRBJ1-4; D gene ambiguous. Germline-derived CDR1 and CDR2 are SEHNR and FQNEAQ (reference sequence). Trimming shortened V by 8 bases and J by 7 bases, and 11 bases separated the two germline ends. The CDR3 sequence is 12 residues long. The CDR3 sequence is CASGGKGEKLFF. The CDR3 nucleotides are TGTGCCAGCGGAGGAAAGGGTGAAAAACTGTTTTTT.

V and J are TRBV5-1 and TRBJ2-4; 9 bases line up with TRBD1. The tail of the sequence fits TRBJ2-7 better, so the J call may be wrong. This CDR3 spans 15 amino acids. Germline CDR1 reads SGHRS; CDR2 reads YFSETQ. The CDR3 region has the DNA TGCGCCAGCAGCCTTGATGAACAGGGGGCTTACGAGCAGTACTTC. The encoded protein is CASSLDEQGAYEQYF.

This clonotype has a handful of counts. The chain combines TRBV3-1 with TRBJ2-1; the D call may be TRBD1 or TRBD2 (5 bases each). The CDR3 runs to 16 residues. Per the germline V gene, CDR1 is LGHDT and CDR2 is YNNKEL (reference sequence). V was pared by 4 bases and J by 0 bases, with 13 bases between. CDR3 sequence (DNA): TGTGCCAGCAGCCTTGGGACCCCGAGCTCCTACAATGAGCAGTTCTTC. Translated, it gives CASSLGTPSSYNEQFF.

The chain employs TRBV5-6 and TRBJ2-3; D is perhaps TRBD2 (7 bases). The ends were cut back, 6 bases at V and 4 bases at J, with 9 bases in the middle. The CDR3 consists of 12 residues. Germline CDR1 is SGHDT and CDR2 is YYEEEE. CDR3 nucleotide sequence: TGTGCCAGCATAGGGGGGGCAGATACGCAGTATTTT. Protein: CASIGGADTQYF.

The V call is TRBV18, the J call TRBJ2-1, with 9 bases matching TRBD1. CDR1 KGHSH and CDR2 LQKENI come from the germline V gene. The ends lost 6 bases at V and 5 bases at J; junction bases unmatched: 5. This CDR3 is built from 14 residues. CDR3 sequence reads: CASSTGQGNNEQFF. CDR3 in DNA: TGTGCCAGCTCCACGGGACAGGGTAACAATGAGCAGTTCTTC.

The chain joins TRBV5-5 to TRBJ1-5; 7 bases map to TRBD1. Losses at the gene ends were 4 bases for V and 1 base for J; bases not matched to a gene: 5. The CDR3 is 15 residues long. Germline V gene lookup returns CDR1 SGHKS and CDR2 YYEKEE (reference sequence). CDR3 amino acids: CASSKNRGSNQPQHF. DNA for the CDR3: TGTGCCAGCAGCAAAAACAGGGGAAGCAATCAGCCCCAGCATTTT.

The chain employs TRBV7-2 and TRBJ2-3, with TRBD1 identical over 9 bases. This CDR3 contains 17 residues. Germline V gene data show CDR1 as SGHTA and CDR2 as FQGNSA. Unmatched junction bases numbered 10, after V lost 1 base and J lost 5 bases. In DNA, the CDR3 is TGTGCCAGCAGCTTAGGGATGCGGGCGGGACAGGGAGATACGCAGTATTTT. It yields the protein CASSLGMRAGQGDTQYF.

This clonotype came up a few times. This rearrangement joins TRBV11-2 to TRBJ2-3; possible D gene TRBD1, 6 bases. The CDR3 contains 16 residues. V was cut by 5 bases and J by 3 bases, with 18 bases left in between. Per the germline V gene, CDR1 is SGHAT and CDR2 is FQNNGV. In DNA, the CDR3 is TGTGCCAGCAGCCTTAGGGGGAATTTAAGGACAGATACGCAGTATTTT. This gives the protein CASSLRGNLRTDTQYF.

The rearrangement joins TRBV6-5 to TRBJ1-2, with unresolved D. Trimming took 3 bases from V and 5 from J, leaving 10 bases between them. Germline loops: CDR1 MNHEY, CDR2 SVGAGI. The CDR3 is made up of 13 amino acids. This CDR3 is CASSYEIRYGYTF. Written as DNA, the CDR3 is TGTGCCAGCAGTTATGAGATAAGATATGGCTACACCTTC.

This clonotype was recorded a few times. J is TRBJ2-1 and V is TRBV7-2; TRBD2 is a possible D gene (6 bases). Germline V CDR1 and CDR2: SGHTA, FQGNSA. V lost 2 bases to trimming and J lost 0 bases, with 11 bases between them. The CDR3 totals 16 residues. CDR3: CASSLRDWGSYNEQFF. The CDR3 DNA reads as TGTGCCAGCAGCTTACGGGACTGGGGCTCCTACAATGAGCAGTTCTTC. Using reference TRBV7-2 and TRBJ2-1 for the parts outside the CDR3, the full variable domain is GAGVSQSPSNKVTEKGKDVELRCDPISGHTALYWYRQSLGQGLEFLIYFQGNSAPDKSGLPSDRFSAERTGGSVSTLTIQRTQQEDSAVYLCASSLRDWGSYNEQFFGPGTRLTVL.

This clonotype appeared a few times. The rearrangement uses TRBV4-3 and TRBJ2-4, with 13 positions matching TRBD2. The J call may not be correct, given that the DNA end is closer to TRBJ2-7. Germline V gives CDR1 LGHNA, CDR2 YSLEER. The length of the CDR3 is 16 residues. The DNA for the CDR3 is TGCGCCAGCAGCCGGGAACTAGCGGGAGGGACCTACGAGCAGTACTTC. Protein: CASSRELAGGTYEQYF.

V and J are TRBV7-2 and TRBJ1-1; no clear D. Trimming shortened V by 5 bases and J by 1 base, and 14 bases separated the two germline ends. This CDR3 contains 15 residues. CDR1 is SGHTA, CDR2 FQGNSA, per germline. The DNA of the CDR3 is TGTGCCAGCAGCCCCCGCAGGCTGGCGAACACTGAAGCTTTCTTT. Its translation: CASSPRRLANTEAFF.

The chain carries TRBV7-2 and TRBJ1-3, with D unresolved. V lost 3 bases, J lost 0 bases, and 6 bases lay in between. Germline CDR1 SGHTA, CDR2 FQGNSA. The CDR3 extends over 14 amino acids. Written as DNA, the CDR3 is TGTGCCAGCAGCTTCAGGATCTCTGGAAACACCATATATTTT. Its translation: CASSFRISGNTIYF. Full variable domain (missing parts from reference TRBV7-2 and TRBJ1-3): GAGVSQSPSNKVTEKGKDVELRCDPISGHTALYWYRQSLGQGLEFLIYFQGNSAPDKSGLPSDRFSAERTGGSVSTLTIQRTQQEDSAVYLCASSFRISGNTIYFGEGSWLTVV.

The chain combines TRBV12-3 or TRBV12-4 with TRBJ2-3, with TRBD2 as a possible D gene (5 bases). The CDR3 length is 15 residues. Trimming removed 3 bases at V and 0 bases at J, with 10 bases between. CDR3: CASSFEGGSTDTQYF. The CDR3 DNA is TGTGCCAGCAGTTTTGAGGGCGGGAGCACAGATACGCAGTATTTT.

The V gene is TRBV15, the J gene TRBJ1-5; D gene ambiguous. Trimming left V 0 bases short and J 7 bases short, with 7 bases between. This CDR3 has 13 amino acids. Looked up from germline, CDR1 is LNHNV and CDR2 is YYDKDF (reference sequence). The CDR3 spells CATSRDPRQPQHF. CDR3 nucleotide sequence: TGTGCCACCAGCAGAGATCCGCGGCAGCCCCAGCATTTT.

This clonotype has at least ten counts. The chain uses TRBV7-8 and TRBJ2-7; tentative D call: TRBD1 (6 bases). The V gene's germline CDR1 is SGHVS and CDR2 FQNEAQ. Trimming cost V 0 bases and J 7 bases, with 19 bases left between them. The CDR3 contains 16 residues. The CDR3 loop is CASSLAWDTTMWEQYF. CDR3 DNA: TGTGCCAGCAGCTTAGCGTGGGACACTACTATGTGGGAGCAGTACTTC.